The next 13 T cell receptor beta chains were all read from a single sample in a study of regulatory T cells in long-lasting Graves disease. The time point here: persistent/refractory GD, antithyroid drugs over 5 years with positive TRAb. The authors made the TCR library using RNA they extracted from PBMCs. Arm-PCR of CDR3 regions and iRepertoire HTBI primers were used to build TCR beta libraries. TCRdb itself ran the multiplex PCR reads through MiXCR, one entry per CDR3 protein. The table includes 650,000 to 700,000 distinct CDR3 sequences, around 30% detected once. The sequencing used peripheral blood mononuclear cells (PBMCs), collected when the disease was refractory, from a patient treated with antithyroid drugs. The receptors were sampled from a female donor with Graves disease.

CDR3 nucleotides: TGTGCCAGCAGCCAAGGATTAGATCAGCCCCAGCATTTT. Translated: CASSQGLDQPQHF. V and J are TRBV14 and TRBJ1-5; no clear D gene. Looked up from germline, CDR1 is SGHDN and CDR2 is FVKESK. V lost 1 base and J 5 bases, leaving 6 bases between the germline ends. The CDR3 covers 13 residues. Full variable domain (remainder filled in from reference TRBV14 and TRBJ1-5): EAGVTQFPSHSVIEKGQTVTLRCDPISGHDNLYWYRRVMGKEIKFLLHFVKESKQDESGMPNNRFLAERTGGTYSTLKVQPAELEDSGVYFCASSQGLDQPQHFGDGTRLSIL.

This clonotype was seen a few times. This sequence joins TRBV28 and TRBJ2-7, with a weak D call TRBD1 (6 bases). Trimming took 5 bases from V and 2 from J, leaving 13 bases between them. The germline CDR1 and CDR2 sequences are MDHEN and SYDVKM. The length of the CDR3 is 14 residues. The CDR3 coding sequence is TGTGCCAGCAGTCGGGTGGGGACACCCTACGAGCAGTACTTC. It is translated as CASSRVGTPYEQYF.

This clonotype has a count of ten or more. The J gene is TRBJ2-2, the V gene TRBV7-3; D possibly corresponds to TRBD1 (6 bases). V gave up 0 bases and J gave up 6 bases, with 8 bases separating them. This CDR3 comprises 14 residues. Germline loops: CDR1 SGHTA, CDR2 FQGTGA. CDR3 sequence reads: CASSLTRGAGELFF. The CDR3 nucleotides read TGTGCCAGCAGCTTAACCAGGGGAGCCGGGGAGCTGTTTTTT.

The chain combines TRBV10-3 with TRBJ1-6, with a possible D match to TRBD1 (6 bases). The germline gives CDR1 ENHRY, CDR2 SYGVKD. The CDR3 contains 14 residues. The V end was cut by 10 bases, the J end by 5 bases, with 15 bases between. CDR3 residues: CATGDTPDNSPLHF. In DNA, the CDR3 is TGTGCCACCGGGGACACCCCGGATAATTCACCCCTCCACTTT.

The DNA of the CDR3 is TGTGCCAGCAGTGAAAAGGGGGGCACAAATCAGCCCCAGCATTTT. This encodes CASSEKGGTNQPQHF. This chain uses TRBV6-1 with TRBJ1-5, with a tentative D call TRBD1 (6 bases). Trimming cost V 2 bases and J 4 bases, with 12 bases left between them. Germline-derived CDR1 and CDR2 are MNHNS and SASEGT. This CDR3 is 15 amino acids long.

This clonotype was recorded a few times. The genes are TRBV7-9 and TRBJ1-1, with D tentatively TRBD1 (5 bases). Germline CDR1 reads SEHNR; CDR2 reads FQNEAQ (reference sequence). This CDR3 region has 10 residues. Trimming cost V 6 bases and J 8 bases, with 7 bases left between them. CDR3 nucleotides: TGTGCCAGCAGGAACAGGGAAGCTTTCTTT. It codes for CASRNREAFF.

This clonotype occurred a few times. The chain is built from TRBV3-1 and TRBJ2-7, with TRBD2 matching 13 bases. After removal of 4 bases from V and 12 bases from J, the junction contained 9 bases not matched to a gene. The CDR3 has 14 amino acids. The germline V gene encodes CDR1 LGHDT and CDR2 YNNKEL (reference sequence). CDR3 nucleotide sequence: TGTGCCAGCAGCCGCGTCGGACTAGCGGGAGTTCTGTACTTC. Translation gives CASSRVGLAGVLYF.

In this sample, this clonotype turned up a few times. The V gene is TRBV12-3 or TRBV12-4, the J gene TRBJ1-1; unclear D gene. Deletions cut 5 bases from V and 7 bases from J, with 11 bases between. CDR3 length equals 12 residues. This CDR3 is CASSSGRVEAFF. The CDR3 nucleotides are TGTGCCAGCAGTAGTGGACGGGTTGAAGCTTTCTTT.

This clonotype was observed once. The V gene is TRBV19, the J gene TRBJ2-4; 9 nucleotides match TRBD1. The germline CDR1 and CDR2 sequences are LNHDA and SQIVND (reference sequence). This CDR3 contains 16 residues. The ends lost 7 bases at V and 2 bases at J; junction bases unmatched: 9. The CDR3: CASTTNGQGTKNIQYF. In DNA, the CDR3 is TGTGCCAGTACCACCAATGGACAGGGGACCAAAAACATTCAGTACTTC.

The chain has TRBV12-3 or TRBV12-4 and TRBJ1-2; perhaps TRBD1 as D (6 bases). V lost 7 bases and J 2 bases, leaving 14 bases between the germline ends. The CDR3 length is 14 residues. CDR3 nucleotide sequence: TGTGCCAGCATCTCTGGGACACCGAACTATGGCTACACCTTC. Its protein product is CASISGTPNYGYTF.

The rearrangement joins TRBV7-9 to TRBJ1-2, with D hard to call. Trimming shortened V by 5 bases and J by 8 bases, and 15 bases separated the two germline ends. The CDR3 runs to 13 residues. Germline V gene data show CDR1 as SEHNR and CDR2 as FQNEAQ (reference sequence). CDR3 coding DNA: TGTGCCAGCAGCGTACCAAACGAGTACGGCTACACCTTC. Its translation: CASSVPNEYGYTF.

This clonotype was seen a few times. The chain joins TRBV29-1 to TRBJ2-7; possible D gene TRBD2, 6 bases. The ends were cut back, 0 bases at V and 0 bases at J, with 21 bases in the middle. Germline CDR1 and CDR2: SQVTM and ANQGSEA. CDR3 size: 18 residues. In nucleotides, the CDR3 is TGCAGCGTTGAAGATCCCTACCGCGTGGGCGGGGACTCCTACGAGCAGTACTTC. It yields the protein CSVEDPYRVGGDSYEQYF.

J is TRBJ1-4 and V is TRBV10-3; the D is unclear. The germline V gene encodes CDR1 ENHRY and CDR2 SYGVKD. The ends were cut back, 3 bases at V and 3 bases at J, with 5 bases in the middle. The CDR3 has 13 residues. The CDR3 region has the DNA TGTGCCATCAGTGACTTTTCTAATGAAAAACTGTTTTTT. Amino acids: CAISDFSNEKLFF.